This entry is about one T cell receptor beta chain. This record belongs to a study of cytomegalovirus exposure and HLA in healthy donors. Germline V gives CDR1 SNHLY, CDR2 FYNNEI. The V segment lost 4 bases and the J segment 0 bases; nucleotides outside the gene matches: 0. This CDR3 spans 14 amino acids. 13 Jbeta primers and 60 Vbeta primers were used for the PCR. Some clones are missing from TCRdb's copy, which holds only in-frame ones; the method was immunoSEQ multiplex PCR. Of approximately 150,000 clones listed, 65% to 70% are singletons. Sequenced input: PBMCs. The receptor comes from a woman aged 18-29 years in good health and CMV-seropositive. The chain combines TRBV2 with TRBJ2-3; 8 bases line up with TRBD1. The CDR3 DNA reads as TGTGCCAGCAGTGGGACAGGGAGCACAGATACGCAGTATTTT. Amino acid sequence: CASSGTGSTDTQYF.